The clone carrying this TCR beta chain was detected once. Its antigen is unknown. The data originate from a study of T cell responses to AZD1222 COVID-19 vaccine. Regarding the study as a whole: Among spike-specific TCRs, nearly half reportedly target unmutated variant regions.

J was trimmed by 4 bases and V by 5 bases; bases with no gene match: 14. The CDR3 contains 17 residues. Per the germline V gene, CDR1 is SGHTA and CDR2 is FQGNSA. The assay was immunoSEQ multiplex PCR, and TCRdb's table has in-frame clones only and misses some. The sample gives about 69,000 clones, 83% of which show up once; about 23% is in the top ten. This TCR came from an adult who received the AZD1222 COVID-19 vaccine. Here the sequenced sample was peripheral blood, taken 28 days after the second AZD1222 dose. The J gene is TRBJ2-4, the V gene TRBV7-2; 7 bases match TRBD1. CDR3 coding DNA: TGTGCCAGCAGCGCATACCAAGGACAGGCCACGAAAAACATTCAGTACTTC. It specifies CASSAYQGQATKNIQYF.